Presented here are 20 T cell receptor beta chains from one specimen sequenced in a study of T-cell memory formation after mild COVID-19. TCRdb processed the 5' RACE reads anew with MiXCR; each CDR3 protein has one entry. Here the sample spans about 55,000 distinct CDR3 sequences, more than 8% being singletons. Sequenced: PBMCs or a T cell subset sorted from them (not recorded which). These receptors were taken from a man between 18 and 29 years old who had mild COVID-19 (a few samples of this study predate the infection). Cell type and time point are not known.

The chain recombines TRBV7-2 with TRBJ2-5; unclear D gene. The CDR3 runs to 16 residues. From germline, CDR1 is SGHTA and CDR2 FQGNSA. Trimming removed 2 bases from V and 5 bases from J, with 18 bases in between. The CDR3 is CASSLLGRIGSETQYF. CDR3 nucleotide sequence: TGTGCCAGCAGCTTACTGGGCAGAATAGGCTCCGAGACCCAGTACTTC.

V is TRBV7-9 and J is TRBJ1-5; D not certain. V gave up 1 base and J gave up 7 bases, with 11 bases separating them. Germline V gene lookup returns CDR1 SEHNR and CDR2 FQNEAQ (reference sequence). This CDR3 has 14 amino acids. The CDR3 DNA reads as TGTGCCAGCAGCTTAGGTTGGGCGTTCCAGCCCCAGCATTTT. Translated, it gives CASSLGWAFQPQHF.

This clonotype showed up just a few times. J is TRBJ1-2 and V is TRBV27; 9 bases match TRBD1. The CDR3 has 15 amino acids. After removal of 5 bases from V and 4 bases from J, the junction contained 8 bases not matched to a gene. Germline V lookup: CDR1 MNHEY, CDR2 SMNVEV (reference sequence). The chain's CDR3 is CASSRRTGVGYGYTF. The CDR3 nucleotides read TGTGCCAGCAGTAGAAGGACAGGGGTGGGCTATGGCTACACCTTC.

The rearrangement uses TRBV6-5 and TRBJ1-2; D remains ambiguous. The CDR3 sequence is 13 residues long. Germline V CDR1 and CDR2: MNHEY, SVGAGI. Trimming removed 8 bases at V and 10 bases at J, with 20 bases between. DNA for the CDR3: TGTGCCAGCGTGTACGGTTCCCCCCCCCTCTACACCTTC. This encodes CASVYGSPPLYTF.

The chain couples TRBV20-1 to TRBJ1-4, with 9 bases aligning to TRBD1. Germline CDR1 is DFQATT and CDR2 is SNEGSKA (reference sequence). The CDR3 spans 14 residues. The J segment lost 7 bases and the V segment lost 3 bases, leaving 6 bases of the junction unmatched. Here the CDR3 reads CSARVTGGAEKLFF. CDR3 in DNA: TGCAGTGCTAGGGTGACAGGGGGTGCTGAAAAACTGTTTTTT.

This clonotype was seen ten or more times. The chain employs TRBV20-1 and TRBJ2-1, with unresolved D. V dropped 6 bases and J dropped 6 bases, with 15 bases sitting between them. Germline loops: CDR1 DFQATT, CDR2 SNEGSKA (reference sequence). The CDR3 consists of 13 residues. The CDR3 loop reads CSAAIGKINEQFF. For the CDR3, the DNA is TGCAGTGCCGCGATAGGGAAGATCAATGAGCAGTTCTTC.

The J gene is TRBJ2-1, the V gene TRBV12-3 or TRBV12-4; tentatively, D is TRBD1 (5 bases). The CDR3 loop spans 15 amino acids. The V end was cut by 2 bases, the J end by 4 bases, with 12 bases between. The CDR3 sequence is CASSLSGNVYNEQFF. In DNA form, the CDR3 reads TGTGCCAGCAGTTTATCAGGGAATGTTTACAATGAGCAGTTCTTC.

This clonotype was counted only a few times. This chain joins TRBV9 and TRBJ2-5; D could derive from TRBD1 or TRBD2 (5 bases each). Trimming left V 5 bases short and J 4 bases short, with 18 bases between. Germline CDR1 is SGDLS and CDR2 is YYNGEE. The CDR3 is 15 residues long. CDR3 region: CASSEGYSRAETQYF. CDR3 sequence (DNA): TGTGCCAGCAGTGAGGGGTACTCGCGGGCAGAGACCCAGTACTTC.

This clonotype was seen more than once but under ten times. The chain combines TRBV20-1 with TRBJ2-3; 11 bases align to TRBD1. This CDR3 comprises 15 residues. Per the germline V gene, CDR1 is DFQATT and CDR2 is SNEGSKA (reference sequence). CDR3 in amino acids: CGGQGSGQGEDTQYF. The CDR3 nucleotides read TGCGGGGGACAGGGTTCGGGACAGGGGGAAGATACGCAGTATTTT.

The chain carries TRBV2 and TRBJ2-1; D perhaps matches TRBD2 (6 bases). The CDR3 has 15 amino acids. The germline gives CDR1 SNHLY, CDR2 FYNNEI. The V gene lost 7 bases and the J gene lost 9 bases, with 22 bases spanning the gap. The CDR3 DNA reads TGTGCCAGCATCAGCGGCTTGGGAGCCGGGGGTGAGCAGTTCTTC. Its translation is CASISGLGAGGEQFF.

The table lists this clonotype with a few counts. The chain recombines TRBV5-1 with TRBJ1-3; no clear D gene. V shed 0 bases and J shed 7 bases, with 11 bases lying between them. CDR1 SGHRS and CDR2 YFSETQ come from the germline V gene. The CDR3 loop spans 14 amino acids. The CDR3 sequence is CASSLAGPDNTIYF. The DNA for the CDR3 is TGCGCCAGCAGCTTGGCCGGGCCAGATAACACCATATATTTT.

The chain uses TRBV4-1 and TRBJ2-6; D is possibly TRBD2 (5 bases). CDR3 size: 16 residues. The germline V gene encodes CDR1 MGHRA and CDR2 YSYEKL. With 1 base removed from V and 8 bases from J, the gap between germline ends came to 15 bases. CDR3 DNA sequence: TGCGCCAGCAGCCAAGTATTTGGTCGGGGAACCAACGTCCTGACTTTC. This encodes CASSQVFGRGTNVLTF.

This clonotype turned up a few times. The chain combines TRBV7-2 with TRBJ2-2, with 12 bases aligning to TRBD2. Trimming removed 3 bases from V and 0 bases from J; junction bases left unmatched: 8. The CDR3 covers 19 residues. Germline V CDR1 and CDR2: SGHTA, FQGNSA. The CDR3 bases are TGTGCCAGCAGCTTGGGGCTGACTAGCGGGGGTCCGAACACCGGGGAGCTGTTTTTT. Translation: CASSLGLTSGGPNTGELFF.

This chain uses TRBV5-1 with TRBJ1-3, with D unclear. This CDR3 is built from 14 residues. Germline V gives CDR1 SGHRS, CDR2 YFSETQ. V lost 2 bases to trimming and J lost 4 bases, with 10 bases between them. The CDR3 is CASSFGGPGNTIYF. The DNA for the CDR3 is TGCGCCAGCAGCTTCGGAGGGCCAGGAAACACCATATATTTT. The full variable domain, with the rest looked up from reference TRBV5-1 and TRBJ1-3, is KAGVTQTPRYLIKTRGQQVTLSCSPISGHRSVSWYQQTPGQGLQFLFEYFSETQRNKGNFPGRFSGRQFSNSRSEMNVSTLELGDSALYLCASSFGGPGNTIYFGEGSWLTVV.

This clonotype was seen only a few times. This chain connects TRBV28 to TRBJ1-4; D is perhaps TRBD1 (5 bases). Per the germline V gene, CDR1 is MDHEN and CDR2 is SYDVKM. The CDR3 loop spans 15 amino acids. The V end lost 3 bases, the J end lost 8 bases, and 16 bases lay between the germline ends. DNA of the CDR3: TGTGCCAGCAGTTTTCATGGGGCTGAGGGCGAAAAACTGTTTTTT. Amino acid sequence: CASSFHGAEGEKLFF.

V is TRBV5-1 and J is TRBJ2-7; 8 nucleotides agree with TRBD2. This CDR3 is 14 amino acids long. CDR1 is SGHRS and CDR2 is YFSETQ in the germline V gene. V trimming: 8 bases; J trimming: 6 bases; junction bases outside the gene matches: 13. The CDR3 nucleotides read TGCGCCAGTACCGGGGGGGTACAGTCGAGCGAGCAGTACTTC. This encodes CASTGGVQSSEQYF.

The sample holds a few counts of this clonotype. The chain uses TRBV6-5 and TRBJ2-1, with 8 bases identical to TRBD2. The germline gives CDR1 MNHEY, CDR2 SVGAGI. This CDR3 has 13 amino acids. The V and J ends lost 5 bases and 7 bases, in that order; junction bases with no gene match: 4. The CDR3 protein is CASSVRGGNEQFF. The CDR3 DNA is TGTGCCAGCAGTGTCCGGGGGGGGAATGAGCAGTTCTTC.

Ten or more counts support this clonotype. The chain uses TRBV5-1 and TRBJ2-3; 13 nucleotides match TRBD2. The germline V gene encodes CDR1 SGHRS and CDR2 YFSETQ. This CDR3 has 15 amino acids. The J segment lost 4 bases and the V segment lost 1 base, leaving 0 bases of the junction unmatched. The CDR3 reads CASSLTSGGADTQYF. CDR3 coding DNA: TGCGCCAGCAGCTTGACTAGCGGGGGGGCAGATACGCAGTATTTT.

This chain connects TRBV6-1 to TRBJ1-6, with 8 positions matching TRBD1. Germline V gives CDR1 MNHNS, CDR2 SASEGT. The CDR3 has 16 amino acids. V lost 8 bases and J lost 8; bases outside the gene matches: 14. In DNA, the CDR3 is TGTGCCAGCCGGGCGACAGGGGTTTCTCCGCATTCACCCCTCCACTTT. Translated, it gives CASRATGVSPHSPLHF.

This clonotype showed up just a few times. The V gene is TRBV3-1, the J gene TRBJ1-4; 7 bases are a match to TRBD1. Trimming took 5 bases from V and 8 from J; bases not matched to a gene: 8. The CDR3 has 14 residues. Germline CDR1 and CDR2: LGHDT and YNNKEL (reference sequence). The CDR3 DNA reads TGTGCCAGCAGCTTGACAGGGTACTACGAAAAACTGTTTTTT. Translation gives CASSLTGYYEKLFF. The full variable domain, completed using reference TRBV3-1 and TRBJ1-4, is DTAVSQTPKYLVTQMGNDKSIKCEQNLGHDTMYWYKQDSKKFLKIMFSYNNKELIINETVPNRFSPKSPDKAHLNLHINSLELGDSAVYFCASSLTGYYEKLFFGSGTQLSVL.